This paragraph covers one T cell receptor beta chain sequence. Its binding antigen is unknown. Base qualities are missing; no much larger clone stands one base away. V is reduced by 4 bases and J by 4 bases, leaving a spacing of 10 bases between them. CDR1 and CDR2 are drawn from the germline V gene: KGHSH, LQKENI. The cysteine opens and the phenylalanine closes a CDR3 of 13 amino acids. Of the read, only the CDR3 DNA is kept; its 39 bases are in frame from base 1. The record originates from a study of CD8 T cells in Susac syndrome (dated by TCRdb to the late 2010s). A note on the overall study: Whether CD8+ T cell activation and differentiation in Susac syndrome was antigen driven was tested using repertoire sequencing.

Peripheral blood CD8+ and CD4+ T cells from healthy donors, Susac syndrome patients and multiple sclerosis patients were profiled using high-throughput TCR beta sequencing. The multiple sclerosis controls were treatment-naive patients whose relapsing-remitting disease, either stable or active, fulfilled the revised McDonald criteria. Bulk CD8+ and CD4+ T cells were purified by magnetic negative isolation, while CD8+ TEMRA cells were enriched using FACS. Blood was drawn into EDTA tubes, processed within 24 hours, and PBMCs were isolated by density gradient centrifugation. PBMCs intended for TCR sequencing were cryopreserved in liquid nitrogen and thawed later in a water bath at 37 degrees C. A purity of at least 90% was achieved for sorted or isolated CD4+, CD8+ and CD8+ TEMRA cells. RNA was extracted using the RNeasy kit, and roughly 0.5 to 1 ug of the RNA was reverse transcribed with random hexamers. The immunoSEQ multiplex PCR assay, covering 54 Vbeta and 13 Jbeta segments, was used to amplify TCR beta CDR3 regions. To correct PCR amplification bias, a synthetic template baseline was used for both primer optimization and computational correction. Processing in the source paper ran as follows. Reads were assigned to V, D and J genes according to IMGT and analyzed in immunoSEQ Analyzer, with only productive sequences retained. Clonality was computed as one minus Shannon entropy normalized by log2 of the number of productive unique sequences. Public and private clones were assessed among the 100 most prevalent clones of each patient and control. Clones were defined as Susac-specific if absent from the healthy and MS cohorts, from over a thousand published viral clones and from other ImmuneACCESS disease sequences. TCRdb reran the public reads through fastp at Q25 and MiXCR, keeping productive beta chains. Rows are combined by CDR3 protein, so each entry shows the most common genes and DNA. What appears here as the V and J calls and clone size reflects TCRdb's work, not the paper's. The sample table lists 150,000 to 200,000 distinct CDR3 sequences, about 94% of them with a count of one. The top ten clones comprise approximately 0.088% of the sample.

Overall study results and their limits: The study acknowledged that relatively few individuals were included in the TCR sequencing and HLA analysis.

Sequenced sample: CD4+ T cells from PBMCs. The clonotype comes from a human donor with multiple sclerosis. The chain links TRBV18 with TRBJ2-5; a tentative D call is TRBD1 (6 bases match). The bases read TGTGCCAGCTCACGAAAGGACAGAGAGACCCAGTACTTC. It codes for CASSRKDRETQYF.